One T cell receptor beta chain is described in this entry. The data derive from a study of siplizumab effects on memory and regulatory T cells. Germline assignment: CDR1 SGHVS and CDR2 FQNEAQ. The V and J ends lost 4 bases and 5 bases, in that order; junction bases with no gene match: 3. This CDR3 has 14 amino acids. The data were produced by immunoSEQ multiplex PCR, yet TCRdb's version contains in-frame clones alone and is incomplete. The sample lists roughly 120,000 clones, roughly 92% occurring once. The rearrangement uses TRBV7-8 and TRBJ1-5; TRBD1 matches 9 bases. The receptor's source is a human donor in good health. The material sequenced was CD4+ T cells sorted from blood. CDR3 protein: CASSSRTGDQPQHF. In DNA form, the CDR3 reads TGTGCCAGCAGCTCTAGGACAGGGGATCAGCCCCAGCATTTT.